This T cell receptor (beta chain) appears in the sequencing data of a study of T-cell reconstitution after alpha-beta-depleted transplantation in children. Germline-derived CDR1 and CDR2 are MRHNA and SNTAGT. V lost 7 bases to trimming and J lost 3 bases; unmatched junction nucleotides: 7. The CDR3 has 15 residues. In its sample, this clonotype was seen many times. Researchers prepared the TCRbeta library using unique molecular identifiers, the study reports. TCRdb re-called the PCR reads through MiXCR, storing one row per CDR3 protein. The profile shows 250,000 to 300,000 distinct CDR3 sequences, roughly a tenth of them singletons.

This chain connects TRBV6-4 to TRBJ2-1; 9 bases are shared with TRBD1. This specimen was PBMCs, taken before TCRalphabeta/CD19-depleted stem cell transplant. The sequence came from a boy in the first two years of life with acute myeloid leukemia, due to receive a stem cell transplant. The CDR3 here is CASTKTGGNYNEQFF. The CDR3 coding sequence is TGTGCCAGCACCAAAACAGGGGGCAACTACAATGAGCAGTTCTTC.